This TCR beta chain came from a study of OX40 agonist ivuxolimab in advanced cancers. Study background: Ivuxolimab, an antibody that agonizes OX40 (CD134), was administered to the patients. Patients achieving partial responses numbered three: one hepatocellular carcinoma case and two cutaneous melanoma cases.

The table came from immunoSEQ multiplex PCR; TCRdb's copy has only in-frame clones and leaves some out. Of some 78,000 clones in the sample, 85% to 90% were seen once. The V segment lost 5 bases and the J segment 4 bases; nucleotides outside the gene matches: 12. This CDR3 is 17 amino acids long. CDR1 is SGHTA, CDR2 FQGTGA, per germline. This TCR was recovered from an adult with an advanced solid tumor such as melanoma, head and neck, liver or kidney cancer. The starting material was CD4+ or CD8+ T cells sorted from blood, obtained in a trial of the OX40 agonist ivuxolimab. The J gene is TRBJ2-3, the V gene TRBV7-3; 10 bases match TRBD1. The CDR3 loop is CASSPKAGTGVADTQYF. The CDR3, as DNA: TGTGCCAGCAGCCCTAAAGCGGGGACAGGGGTTGCAGATACGCAGTATTTT.